This T cell receptor (beta chain) was recovered during a study of vaccination effects on CD4 cells after COVID-19. V lost 3 bases to trimming and J lost 4 bases; unmatched junction nucleotides: 5. Germline-derived CDR1 and CDR2 are DFQATT and SNEGSKA (reference sequence). The CDR3 length is 14 residues. Notes on this clone: Antigen unknown.

Subsequent to a culture period of around eleven days, CD4+ T cells were isolated. Confirmation by PCR established that the person had SARS-CoV-2 infection between March and December 2020. Participants were vaccinated with two doses of either the BNT162b2 or mRNA-1273 vaccine. Sequencing used immunoSEQ multiplex PCR; TCRdb keeps in-frame clones, though not all of them. Of 50,000 or so clones listed, 65% to 75% were seen once; the top ten hold approximately 5.6%. This clonotype originated in a human donor who had a prior SARS-CoV-2 infection. V is TRBV20-1 and J is TRBJ1-3; TRBD1 matches 8 bases. Sequences were derived from CD4+ T cells from PBMCs cultured without peptide, sampled after COVID-19 vaccination. The CDR3 DNA reads as TGCAGTGCTAGTGAGGGGGACAGGGGAAACACCATATATTTT. This encodes CSASEGDRGNTIYF.